Reported below is one T cell receptor (beta chain). The data derive from a study of technical replicates of blood from a handful of donors. The CDR3 is 15 residues long. With 6 bases removed from V and 1 base from J, the gap between germline ends came to 15 bases. Germline assignment: CDR1 MNHNS and CDR2 SASEGT. Some clones are missing from TCRdb's copy, which holds only in-frame ones; the method was immunoSEQ multiplex PCR. The sample shows about 80,000 clones, almost 98% of them seen only once. The J gene is TRBJ2-5, the V gene TRBV6-1; possibly TRBD2 for D (5 bases). The source is a human donor in good health. Sequencing was carried out using T cells isolated from PBMCs. This CDR3 is CASSEHLGIQETQYF. CDR3 coding DNA: TGTGCCAGCAGCGAGCACCTCGGGATCCAAGAGACCCAGTACTTC.